This T cell receptor (beta chain) was recovered during a study of control samples from healthy donors and cancer patients. TCRdb's copy holds only in-frame clones and misses some; the assay was immunoSEQ multiplex PCR. There are about 190,000 clones in the sample; 91% occur only once, and roughly 1.9% lies in the top ten. Germline loops: CDR1 SEHNR, CDR2 FQNEAQ (reference sequence). V was pared by 5 bases and J by 6 bases, with 17 bases between. The CDR3 is made up of 15 amino acids. J is TRBJ2-1 and V is TRBV7-9; tentative D call: TRBD2 (5 bases). This TCR was sampled from a man younger than 40 in good health. The sequenced material came from blood. The CDR3 is CASSPSPLGPNEQFF. The CDR3, as DNA: TGTGCCAGCAGCCCCTCCCCACTAGGACCCAATGAGCAGTTCTTC.